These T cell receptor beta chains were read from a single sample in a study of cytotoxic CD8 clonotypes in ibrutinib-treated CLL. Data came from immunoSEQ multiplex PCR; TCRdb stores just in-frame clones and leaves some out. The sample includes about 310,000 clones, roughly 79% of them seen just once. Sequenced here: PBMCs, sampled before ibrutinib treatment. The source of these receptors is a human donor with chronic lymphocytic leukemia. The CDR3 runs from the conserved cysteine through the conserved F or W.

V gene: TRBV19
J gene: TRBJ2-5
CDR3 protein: CASSTERETQYF

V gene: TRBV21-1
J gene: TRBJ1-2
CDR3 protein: CASRFRDSPNYGYTF

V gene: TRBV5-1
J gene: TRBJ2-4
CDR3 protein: CASSLDRQSAKNIQYF

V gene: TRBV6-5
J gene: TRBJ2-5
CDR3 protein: CASSSPYKETQYF

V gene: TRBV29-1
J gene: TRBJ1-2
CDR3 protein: CSVSMPTGIYGYTF

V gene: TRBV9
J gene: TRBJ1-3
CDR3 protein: CASSAGLGNTIYF

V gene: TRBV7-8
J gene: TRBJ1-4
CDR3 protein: CASSGTLNEKLFF

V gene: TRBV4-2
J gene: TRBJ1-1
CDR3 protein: CASSQDLGDREAFF

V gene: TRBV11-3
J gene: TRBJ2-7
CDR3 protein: CASSHDSSYEQYF

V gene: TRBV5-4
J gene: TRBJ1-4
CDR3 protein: CASSLDPGYNEKLFF

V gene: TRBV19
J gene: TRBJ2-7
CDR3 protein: CASSKGGQRLYEQYF

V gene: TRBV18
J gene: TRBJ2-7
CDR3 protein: CASSPRALATGYEQYF

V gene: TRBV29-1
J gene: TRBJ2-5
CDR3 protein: CSVEQVGAETQYF

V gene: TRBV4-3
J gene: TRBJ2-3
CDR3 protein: CASSQEGLAGDTQYF

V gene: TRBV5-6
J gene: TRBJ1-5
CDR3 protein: CASSYRGYSNQPQHF

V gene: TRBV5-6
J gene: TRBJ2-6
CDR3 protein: CASSPDRGYTANVLTF

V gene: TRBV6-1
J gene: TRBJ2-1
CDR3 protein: CASSKDRGLNEQFF

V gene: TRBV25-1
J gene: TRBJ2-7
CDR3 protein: CASSATVYTYEQYF

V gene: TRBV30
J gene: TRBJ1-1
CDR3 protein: CAWSVKSNTEAFF

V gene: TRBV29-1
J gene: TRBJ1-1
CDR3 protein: CSVPGPLAPRGTEAFF

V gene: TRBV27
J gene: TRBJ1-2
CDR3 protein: CASRRTGGHYGYTF

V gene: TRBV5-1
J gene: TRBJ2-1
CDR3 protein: CASSLERGGVNAYNEQFF

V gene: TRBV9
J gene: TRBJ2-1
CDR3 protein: CASSGTRGLNNEQFF

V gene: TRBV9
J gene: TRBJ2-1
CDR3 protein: CASSVAWQDYNEQFF

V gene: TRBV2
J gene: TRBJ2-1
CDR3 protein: CASSVLESYNEQFF

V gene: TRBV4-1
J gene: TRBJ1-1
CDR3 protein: CASSQDANTGTAVSNTEAFF

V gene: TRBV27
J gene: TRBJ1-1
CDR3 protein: CASSLLLGSTEAFF

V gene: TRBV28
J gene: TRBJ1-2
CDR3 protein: CASGLSGEFGGYTF

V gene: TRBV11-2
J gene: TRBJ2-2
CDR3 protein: CASRAGTLNTGELFF

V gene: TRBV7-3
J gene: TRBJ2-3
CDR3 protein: CASSWDGSGDTQYF

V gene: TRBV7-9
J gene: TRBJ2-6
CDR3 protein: CASSVPWGAVSGANVLTF

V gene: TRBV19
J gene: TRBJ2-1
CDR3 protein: CASSRTISYNEQFF

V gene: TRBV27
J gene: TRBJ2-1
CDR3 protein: CASSPGTSGRINEQFF

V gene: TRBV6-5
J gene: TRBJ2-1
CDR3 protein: CASTNWGVLEQFF

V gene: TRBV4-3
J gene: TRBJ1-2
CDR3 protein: CASSQVNHRQIIFSGYTF

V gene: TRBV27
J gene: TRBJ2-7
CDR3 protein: CASSLSSGLYEQYF

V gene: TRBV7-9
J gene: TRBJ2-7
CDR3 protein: CASSPRTGTYEQYF

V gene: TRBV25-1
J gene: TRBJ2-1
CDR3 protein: CASSEAYSGSSYNEQFF

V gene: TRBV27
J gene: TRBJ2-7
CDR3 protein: CASSFERGGREQYF

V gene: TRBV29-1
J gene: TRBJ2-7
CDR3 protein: CSVQLNFHYEQYF

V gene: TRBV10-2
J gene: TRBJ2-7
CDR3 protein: CASSGRRAYEQYF

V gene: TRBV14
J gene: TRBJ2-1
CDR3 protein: CASSQVMWVDEQFF

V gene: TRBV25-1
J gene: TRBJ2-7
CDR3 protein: CASSLVHRDRVYEQYF

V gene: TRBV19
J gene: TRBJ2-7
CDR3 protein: CASSPSGGKFYEQYF

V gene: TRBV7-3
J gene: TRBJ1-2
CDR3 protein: CASSQPGTGRDGYTF

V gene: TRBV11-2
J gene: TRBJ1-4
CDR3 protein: CASSLVPAAGEKLFF

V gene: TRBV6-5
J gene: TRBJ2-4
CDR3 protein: CASSIYSRGQNIQYF

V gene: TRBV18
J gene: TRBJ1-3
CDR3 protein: CASTLALNSGNTIYF

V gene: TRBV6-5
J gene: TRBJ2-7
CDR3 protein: CASSYRLAGGAYEQYF

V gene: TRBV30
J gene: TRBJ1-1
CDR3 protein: CAWKRTHRDTEAFF

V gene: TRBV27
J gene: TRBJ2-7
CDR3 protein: CASSRTSGSSSYEQYF